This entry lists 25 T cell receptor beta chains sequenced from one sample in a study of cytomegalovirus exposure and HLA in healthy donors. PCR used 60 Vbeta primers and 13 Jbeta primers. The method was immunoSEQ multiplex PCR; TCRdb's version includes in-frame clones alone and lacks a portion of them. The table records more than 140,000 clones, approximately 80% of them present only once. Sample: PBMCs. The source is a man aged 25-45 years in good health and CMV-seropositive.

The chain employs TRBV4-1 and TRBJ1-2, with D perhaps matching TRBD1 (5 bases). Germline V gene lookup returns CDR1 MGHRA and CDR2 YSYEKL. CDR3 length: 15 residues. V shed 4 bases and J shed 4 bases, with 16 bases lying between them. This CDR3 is CASSPTPTVPYGYTF. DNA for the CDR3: TGCGCCAGCAGCCCGACCCCGACAGTCCCCTATGGCTACACCTTC.

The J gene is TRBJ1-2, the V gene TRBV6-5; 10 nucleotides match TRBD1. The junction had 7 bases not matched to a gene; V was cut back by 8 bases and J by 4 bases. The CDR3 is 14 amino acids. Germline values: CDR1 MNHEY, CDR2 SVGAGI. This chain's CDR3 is CASGGGQGIYGYTF. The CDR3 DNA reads TGTGCCAGCGGGGGGGGACAGGGGATCTATGGCTACACCTTC.

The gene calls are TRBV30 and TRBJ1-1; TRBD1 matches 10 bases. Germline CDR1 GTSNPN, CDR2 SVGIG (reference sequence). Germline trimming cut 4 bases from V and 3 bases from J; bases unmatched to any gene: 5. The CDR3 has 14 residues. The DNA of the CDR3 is TGTGCCTGGACCGAGGGACAGGGGCACACTGAAGCTTTCTTT. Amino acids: CAWTEGQGHTEAFF.

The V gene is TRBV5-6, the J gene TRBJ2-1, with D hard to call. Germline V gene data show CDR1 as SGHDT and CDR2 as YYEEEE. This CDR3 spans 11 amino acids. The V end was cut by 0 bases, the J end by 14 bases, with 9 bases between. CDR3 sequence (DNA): TGTGCCAGCAGCTTGGATCAGGTGGAGTTCTTC. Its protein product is CASSLDQVEFF.

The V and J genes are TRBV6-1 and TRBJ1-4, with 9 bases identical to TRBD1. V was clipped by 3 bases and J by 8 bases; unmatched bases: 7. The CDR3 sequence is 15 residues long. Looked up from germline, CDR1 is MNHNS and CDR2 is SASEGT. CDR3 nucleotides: TGTGCCAGCAGTGAGGGACAGGGCGAGTACGAAAAACTGTTTTTT. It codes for CASSEGQGEYEKLFF.

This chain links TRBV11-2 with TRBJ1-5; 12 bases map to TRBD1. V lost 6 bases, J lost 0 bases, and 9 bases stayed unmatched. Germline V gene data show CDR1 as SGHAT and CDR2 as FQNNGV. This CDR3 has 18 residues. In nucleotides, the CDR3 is TGTGCCAGCAGTCCCGGGACAGGGGGCGTCAATAGCAATCAGCCCCAGCATTTT. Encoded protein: CASSPGTGGVNSNQPQHF.

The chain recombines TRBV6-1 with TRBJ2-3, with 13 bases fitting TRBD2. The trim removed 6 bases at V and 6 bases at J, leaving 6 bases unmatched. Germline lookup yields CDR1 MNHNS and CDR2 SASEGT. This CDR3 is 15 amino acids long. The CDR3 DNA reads TGTGCCAGCAGCCCACTAGCGGGAGGGCCGGATACGCAGTATTTT. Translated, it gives CASSPLAGGPDTQYF.

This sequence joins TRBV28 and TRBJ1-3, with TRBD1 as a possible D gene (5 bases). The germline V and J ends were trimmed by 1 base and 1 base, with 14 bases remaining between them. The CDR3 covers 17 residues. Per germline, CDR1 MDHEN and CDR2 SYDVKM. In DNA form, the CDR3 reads TGTGCCAGCAGTTTATTGGGCAGGGAGGGATCTGGAAACACCATATATTTT. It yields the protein CASSLLGREGSGNTIYF.

In DNA, the CDR3 is TGTGCCTGGAGTCCTCCAGGACAGGGGATTCAGCCCCAGCATTTT. Its translation is CAWSPPGQGIQPQHF. The chain is built from TRBV30 and TRBJ1-5, with 9 bases that match TRBD1. Germline V lookup: CDR1 GTSNPN, CDR2 SVGIG (reference sequence). This CDR3 region has 15 residues. V was clipped by 2 bases and J by 6 bases; unmatched bases: 8.

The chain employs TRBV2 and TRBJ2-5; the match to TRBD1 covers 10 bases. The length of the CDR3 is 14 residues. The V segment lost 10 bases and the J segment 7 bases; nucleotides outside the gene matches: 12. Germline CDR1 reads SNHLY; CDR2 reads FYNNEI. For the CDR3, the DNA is TGTGCCATTAAAGACGGACAGGGGGGATGGACCCAGTACTTC. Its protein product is CAIKDGQGGWTQYF.

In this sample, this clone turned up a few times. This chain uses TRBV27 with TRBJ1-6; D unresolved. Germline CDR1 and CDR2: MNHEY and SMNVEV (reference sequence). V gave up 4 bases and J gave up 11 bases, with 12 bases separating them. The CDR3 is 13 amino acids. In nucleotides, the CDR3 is TGTGCCAGCAGTTCACAAACCGGGGCACCCCTCCACTTT. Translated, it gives CASSSQTGAPLHF.

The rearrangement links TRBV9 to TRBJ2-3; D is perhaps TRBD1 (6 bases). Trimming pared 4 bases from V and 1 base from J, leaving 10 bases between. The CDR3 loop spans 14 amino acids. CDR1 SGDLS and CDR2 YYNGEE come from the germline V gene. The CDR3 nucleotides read TGTGCCAGCAGCATCCCAGGGGGCACAGATACGCAGTATTTT. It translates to CASSIPGGTDTQYF.

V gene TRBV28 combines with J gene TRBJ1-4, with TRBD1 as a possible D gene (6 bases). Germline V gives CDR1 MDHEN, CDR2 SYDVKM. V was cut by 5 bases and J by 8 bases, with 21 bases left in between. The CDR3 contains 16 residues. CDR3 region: CASSTPPGQDTEKLFF. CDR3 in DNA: TGTGCCAGCAGTACCCCCCCGGGACAAGATACCGAAAAACTGTTTTTT.

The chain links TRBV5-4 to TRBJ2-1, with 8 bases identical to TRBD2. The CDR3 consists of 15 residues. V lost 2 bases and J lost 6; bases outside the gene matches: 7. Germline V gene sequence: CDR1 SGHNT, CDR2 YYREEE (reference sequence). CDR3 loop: CASSFRGGRGNEQFF. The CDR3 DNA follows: TGTGCCAGCAGCTTTCGCGGGGGGCGGGGCAATGAGCAGTTCTTC.

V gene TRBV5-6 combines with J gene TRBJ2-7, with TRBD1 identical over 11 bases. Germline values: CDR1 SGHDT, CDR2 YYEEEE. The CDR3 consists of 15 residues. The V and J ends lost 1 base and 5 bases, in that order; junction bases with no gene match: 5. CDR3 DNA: TGTGCCAGCAGCTTGCTAGGACAGGGGGCGGACGAGCAGTACTTC. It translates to CASSLLGQGADEQYF.

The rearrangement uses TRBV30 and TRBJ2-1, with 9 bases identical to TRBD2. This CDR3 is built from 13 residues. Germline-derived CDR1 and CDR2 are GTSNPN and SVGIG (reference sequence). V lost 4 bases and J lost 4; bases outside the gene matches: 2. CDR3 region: CAWTGLAYNEQFF. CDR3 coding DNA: TGTGCCTGGACCGGACTAGCGTACAATGAGCAGTTCTTC.

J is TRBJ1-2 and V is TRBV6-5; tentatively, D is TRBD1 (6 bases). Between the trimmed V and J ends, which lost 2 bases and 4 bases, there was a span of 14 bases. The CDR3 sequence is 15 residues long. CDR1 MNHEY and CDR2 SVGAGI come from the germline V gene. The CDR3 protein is CASSYHGQRGYGYTF. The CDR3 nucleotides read TGTGCCAGCAGTTACCACGGACAGAGGGGCTATGGCTACACCTTC.

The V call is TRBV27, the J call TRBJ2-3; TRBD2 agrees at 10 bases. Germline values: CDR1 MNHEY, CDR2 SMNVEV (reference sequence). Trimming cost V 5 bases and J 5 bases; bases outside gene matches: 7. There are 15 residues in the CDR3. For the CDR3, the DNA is TGTGCCAGCAGTGCCGGGACTAGCGAATTAGATACGCAGTATTTT. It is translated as CASSAGTSELDTQYF.

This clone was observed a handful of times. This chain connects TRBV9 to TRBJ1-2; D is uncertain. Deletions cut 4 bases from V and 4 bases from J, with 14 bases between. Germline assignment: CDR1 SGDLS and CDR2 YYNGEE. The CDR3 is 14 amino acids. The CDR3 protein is CASSPHQKFYGYTF. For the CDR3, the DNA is TGTGCCAGCAGCCCTCATCAGAAGTTCTATGGCTACACCTTC.

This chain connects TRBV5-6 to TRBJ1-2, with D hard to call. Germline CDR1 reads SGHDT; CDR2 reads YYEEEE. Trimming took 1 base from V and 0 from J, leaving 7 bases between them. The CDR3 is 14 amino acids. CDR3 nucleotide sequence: TGTGCCAGCAGCTTGTTCGTCGCTAACTATGGCTACACCTTC. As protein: CASSLFVANYGYTF.

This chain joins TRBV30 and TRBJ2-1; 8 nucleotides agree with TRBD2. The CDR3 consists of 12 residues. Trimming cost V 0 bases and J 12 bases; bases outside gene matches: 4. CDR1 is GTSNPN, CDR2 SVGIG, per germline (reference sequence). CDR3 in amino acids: CAWSVSLAGQFF. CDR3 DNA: TGTGCCTGGAGTGTAAGTCTAGCGGGGCAGTTCTTC.

CDR3 nucleotides: TGCAGCGTTGGCAGGAACACTGAAGCTTTCTTT. Its translation is CSVGRNTEAFF. The chain employs TRBV29-1 and TRBJ1-1; D not certain. The CDR3 runs to 11 residues. Germline CDR1 and CDR2: SQVTM and ANQGSEA. V lost 4 bases to trimming and J lost 1 base, with 4 bases between them.

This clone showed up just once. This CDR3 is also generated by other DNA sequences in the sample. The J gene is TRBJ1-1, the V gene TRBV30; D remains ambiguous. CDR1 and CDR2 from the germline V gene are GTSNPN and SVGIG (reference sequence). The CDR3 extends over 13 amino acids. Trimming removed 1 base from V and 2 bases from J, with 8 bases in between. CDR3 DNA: TGTGCCTGGAGTGGGCAGGAAAACACTGAAGCTTTCTTT. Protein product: CAWSGQENTEAFF.

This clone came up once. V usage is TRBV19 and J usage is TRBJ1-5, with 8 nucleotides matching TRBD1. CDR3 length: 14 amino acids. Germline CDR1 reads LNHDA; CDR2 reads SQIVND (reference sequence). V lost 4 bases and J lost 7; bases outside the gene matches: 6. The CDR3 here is CASSTDRASQPQHF. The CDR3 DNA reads TGTGCCAGTAGTACGGACAGGGCTTCACAGCCCCAGCATTTT.

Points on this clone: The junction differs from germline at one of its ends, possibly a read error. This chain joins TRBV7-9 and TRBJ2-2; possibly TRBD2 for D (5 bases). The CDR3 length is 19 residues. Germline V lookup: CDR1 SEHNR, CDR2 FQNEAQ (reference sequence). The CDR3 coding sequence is TGTTCCAGCAGCTTTAGTTTGGGAGTGTTAAATGCGAACACCGGGGAGCTGTTTTTT. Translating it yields CSSSFSLGVLNANTGELFF.